The rows below give T cell receptor beta chains drawn from one sample of a study of Ad26.COV2.S vaccination and SARS-CoV-2 variants. Repertoires were generated with immunoSEQ multiplex PCR, while TCRdb's copy carries only in-frame clones and drops some. The repertoire consists of over 110,000 clones, with roughly 88% occurring once and the leading ten covering 4.5% to 6%. Sequences were derived from peripheral blood, sampled after recovery from COVID-19. These receptor sequences come from a human donor who had recovered from COVID-19. Each CDR3 is given with its conserved first and last residue. A D gene is named only where the DNA matches it firmly. The size of a clone is reported for some rows only, either as once, few or many, or as a class for expanded clones.

V	D	size	J	DNA	CDR3
TRBV7-2	TRBD2	NA	TRBJ2-1	TGTGCCAGCAGCCGCAAGACTAGCGACTACAATGAGCAGTTCTTC	CASSRKTSDYNEQFF
TRBV30	NA	NA	TRBJ1-6	TGTGCCTGCACGGGAATGGCTTCACCCCTCCACTTT	CACTGMASPLHF
TRBV9	NA	NA	TRBJ1-6	TGTGCCAGCAGCGACGGACGGACAGCATCACCCCTCCACTTT	CASSDGRTASPLHF
TRBV5-4	NA	NA	TRBJ1-1	TGTGCCAGCAGCCCGTCACCCGGAGCCGAAGCTTTCTTT	CASSPSPGAEAFF
TRBV6-1	TRBD1	NA	TRBJ1-3	TGTGCCAGCAGTGAAAGGGCAGGGGGCTTTGGAAACACCATATATTTT	CASSERAGGFGNTIYF
TRBV7-2	TRBD2	NA	TRBJ2-1	TGTGCCAGCAGCCCCGGGACTAGCGGGTGGAATGAGCAGTTCTTC	CASSPGTSGWNEQFF
TRBV7-8	TRBD2	NA	TRBJ2-3	TGTGCCAGCAGCTTATTGGTTAGCGGGGGGCCCTCTAGCACAGATACGCAGTATTTT	CASSLLVSGGPSSTDTQYF
TRBV28	TRBD2	once	TRBJ2-5	TGTGCCAGCAGTCGGGGACTAGCGGGGACCCAAGAGACCCAGTACTTC	CASSRGLAGTQETQYF
TRBV30	TRBD2	NA	TRBJ2-1	TGTGCCTGGACCCTGACTAGCGGTTCCTACAATGAGCAGTTCTTC	CAWTLTSGSYNEQFF
TRBV6-6	TRBD1	NA	TRBJ1-5	TGTGCCAGCATTTCGCCAGGGGGCGGTCAGCCCCAGCATTTT	CASISPGGGQPQHF
TRBV12-3/TRBV12-4	NA	NA	TRBJ2-1	TGTGCCAGCAGTGCTTGGAACCATGAGCAGTTCTTC	CASSAWNHEQFF
TRBV7-2	NA	NA	TRBJ1-1	TGTGCCAGCAGCCCATCCAGGGGGAACACTGAAGCTTTCTTT	CASSPSRGNTEAFF
TRBV2	NA	NA	TRBJ1-5	TGTGCCAGCACGGTGGATCCTGGAAGCAATCAGCCCCAGCATTTT	CASTVDPGSNQPQHF
TRBV6-5	NA	NA	TRBJ1-6	TGTGCCAGCAGTTCCAGCGAAGACTATAATTCACCCCTCCACTTT	CASSSSEDYNSPLHF
TRBV7-2	TRBD2	NA	TRBJ2-3	TGTGCCAGCAGCTTAGCAGCGGGGGGGCAAGATACGCAGTATTTT	CASSLAAGGQDTQYF
TRBV19	NA	NA	TRBJ2-1	TGTGCCAGTAGTAAAGGATACAATGAGCAGTTCTTC	CASSKGYNEQFF
TRBV19	NA	NA	TRBJ1-4	TGTGCCAGTAGTATAAGAGGGCATGGCGACAGCCTATCAGCTCAAAAACTGTTTTTT	CASSIRGHGDSLSAQKLFF
TRBV2	NA	NA	TRBJ2-6	TGTGCCAGCACGGGGCTCTCTGGGGCCAACGTCCTGACTTTC	CASTGLSGANVLTF
TRBV5-4	NA	NA	TRBJ2-7	TGTGCCAGCAGCTTTAGTCGTCCGGCAGCCTCCTCCTACGAGCAGTACTTC	CASSFSRPAASSYEQYF
TRBV6-4	NA	few	TRBJ1-1	TGTGCCAGCAGTGACACGGACAGGAACACTGAAGCTTTCTTT	CASSDTDRNTEAFF
TRBV5-8	NA	few	TRBJ1-5	TGTGCCAGCAGCTTGGTATCAGGACAGCCCCAGCATTTT	CASSLVSGQPQHF
TRBV9	TRBD1	NA	TRBJ1-1	TGTGCCAGCAGCTCGGGACAGGGTTGGACTGAAGCTTTCTTT	CASSSGQGWTEAFF
TRBV29-1	TRBD1	NA	TRBJ2-2	TGCAGCACCAGACAGGGTCCTGAGACCGGGGAGCTGTTTTTT	CSTRQGPETGELFF
TRBV5-1	TRBD1	many	TRBJ2-7	TGCGCCAGCAGCCAACCTCGAGGACAGGGAAATGCTTCGTACTCCTACGAGCAGTACTTC	CASSQPRGQGNASYSYEQYF
TRBV9	NA	NA	TRBJ1-3	TGTGCCAGCAGCCCCACAGCCTTCTCTGGAAACACCATATATTTT	CASSPTAFSGNTIYF
TRBV11-2	TRBD1	NA	TRBJ1-1	TGTGCCAGCAGCCCCCTGACAGGGAAGGGCACTGAAGCTTTCTTT	CASSPLTGKGTEAFF